The 5 T cell receptor beta chains below were found in one sample sequenced in a study of T cell responses to AZD1222 COVID-19 vaccine. Clones were sequenced by immunoSEQ multiplex PCR, and TCRdb holds only the in-frame ones, with some missing. The sample contains about 210,000 clones, approximately 94% of which appear only once. This sample comprised peripheral blood, obtained 28 days after the second dose of the MenACWY control vaccine. The receptors were sampled from an adult who received the MenACWY meningococcal vaccine as a control.

This chain links TRBV7-8 with TRBJ2-1; perhaps D is TRBD1 or TRBD2 (5 bases each). Germline V CDR1 and CDR2: SGHVS, FQNEAQ. The CDR3 sequence is 15 residues long. Trimming removed 5 bases from V and 4 bases from J, with 15 bases in between. For the CDR3, the DNA is TGTGCCAGCAGCCCCGGAGCAGGGACGTACAATGAGCAGTTCTTC. Protein product: CASSPGAGTYNEQFF.

The chain employs TRBV11-3 and TRBJ1-1; maybe TRBD1 (5 bases). V gave up 3 bases and J gave up 0 bases, with 5 bases separating them. Germline V gene data show CDR1 as SGHNT and CDR2 as YENEEA. CDR3 length equals 13 residues. In nucleotides, the CDR3 is TGTGCCAGCAGCTTGACAGTGAACACTGAAGCTTTCTTT. Residues: CASSLTVNTEAFF. The complete variable domain, with remaining parts taken from reference TRBV11-3 and TRBJ1-1, reads EAGVVQSPRYKIIEKKQPVAFWCNPISGHNTLYWYLQNLGQGPELLIRYENEEAVDDSQLPKDRFSAERLKGVDSTLKIQPAELGDSAVYLCASSLTVNTEAFFGQGTRLTVV.

The V and J genes are TRBV6-5 and TRBJ2-7, with D hard to call. CDR1 and CDR2 (germline): MNHEY, SVGAGI. V was pared by 8 bases and J by 6 bases, with 17 bases between. The CDR3 totals 13 residues. DNA for the CDR3: TGTGCCAGCCGCGAATTCGCGACGGGCGAGCAGTACTTC. Translated, it gives CASREFATGEQYF.

The chain joins TRBV7-9 to TRBJ2-6, with no clear D. The CDR3 contains 17 residues. Trimming removed 3 bases at V and 1 base at J, with 13 bases between. Germline V gene data show CDR1 as SEHNR and CDR2 as FQNEAQ (reference sequence). The CDR3 sequence: CASSLMGTVSGANVLTF. The CDR3 DNA reads as TGTGCCAGCAGCTTGATGGGTACAGTTTCTGGGGCCAACGTCCTGACTTTC.

V gene TRBV21-1 combines with J gene TRBJ2-7; the table's D call, TRBD2, was not checked against the DNA. TRBV21-1 is deemed a pseudogene. The CDR3 length is 15 residues. The DNA of the CDR3 is TGTGCCAGCAGCAAAGACCCGGAGGGGACCTACGAGCAGTACTTC. It specifies CASSKDPEGTYEQYF.